This T cell receptor (beta chain) was profiled in a study of T cell responses to AZD1222 COVID-19 vaccine. Sequencing was performed with immunoSEQ multiplex PCR; in TCRdb, only in-frame clones are kept and a portion is missing. The repertoire holds 100,000 or so clones, about nine tenths seen once, with about 5.5% in the top ten. Overall study results and limits: Once two AZD1222 doses were given, Spike-specific TCR breadth and depth went up.

On this clone: Its specificity is unknown.

Second doses that came at about 4 or about 12 weeks were put together. Germline V gene lookup returns CDR1 LGHNA and CDR2 YNFKEQ. The J segment lost 6 bases and the V segment lost 4 bases, leaving 3 bases of the junction unmatched. The CDR3 sequence is 15 residues long. The receptor comes from an adult who received the AZD1222 COVID-19 vaccine. The chain is built from TRBV4-2 and TRBJ2-3, with 14 positions matching TRBD2. This specimen was peripheral blood, taken 28 days after the second AZD1222 dose. The CDR3 is CASSLTSGGADTQYF. As DNA, the CDR3 is TGTGCCAGCAGCCTGACTAGCGGGGGGGCTGATACGCAGTATTTT.